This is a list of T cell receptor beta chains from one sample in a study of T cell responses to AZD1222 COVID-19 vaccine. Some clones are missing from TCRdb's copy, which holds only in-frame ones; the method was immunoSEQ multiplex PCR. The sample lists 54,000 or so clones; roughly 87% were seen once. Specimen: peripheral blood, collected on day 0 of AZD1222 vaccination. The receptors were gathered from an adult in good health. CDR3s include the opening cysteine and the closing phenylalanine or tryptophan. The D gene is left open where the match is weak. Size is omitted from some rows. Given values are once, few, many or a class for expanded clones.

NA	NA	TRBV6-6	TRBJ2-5	TGTGCCAGCAGTTACTCAGGGGGTCAAGAGACCCAGTACTTC	CASSYSGGQETQYF
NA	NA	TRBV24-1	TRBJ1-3	TGTGCCACCAGAGCGCGGCCTAAGGGCAGGGGTAATGGAAACACCATATATTTT	CATRARPKGRGNGNTIYF
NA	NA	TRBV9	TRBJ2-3	TGTGCCAGCAGCGCCCTCGACCTCCCAGCAGGTACGCAGTATTTT	CASSALDLPAGTQYF
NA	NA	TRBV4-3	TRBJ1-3	TGCGCCAGCAGCCAAGGTCTGGACCTTGGAAACACCATATATTTT	CASSQGLDLGNTIYF
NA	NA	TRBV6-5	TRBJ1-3	TGTGCCAGCAGCCCGAGGAGCTCTGGAAACACCATATATTTT	CASSPRSSGNTIYF
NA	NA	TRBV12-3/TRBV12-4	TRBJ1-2	TGTGCCAGCAGTCTAGGGGTTGGATATGGCTACACCTTC	CASSLGVGYGYTF
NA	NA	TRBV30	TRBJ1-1	TGTGCCTGGAGGGCGAACACTGAAGCTTTCTTT	CAWRANTEAFF
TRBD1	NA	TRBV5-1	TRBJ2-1	TGCGCCAGCAGCTCGCGGACAGGGGTGGACGAGCAGTTCTTC	CASSSRTGVDEQFF
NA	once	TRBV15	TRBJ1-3	TGTGCCACCAGCAGAGACTTATACACCATATATTTT	CATSRDLYTIYF
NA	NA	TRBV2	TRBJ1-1	TGTGCCACTATTTACACTGAAGCTTTCTTT	CATIYTEAFF
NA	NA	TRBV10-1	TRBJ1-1	TGCGCCAGCAGTGTCGGCGGGGTATCTGAAGCTTTCTTT	CASSVGGVSEAFF
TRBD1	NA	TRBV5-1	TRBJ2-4	TGCGCCAGCAGCTCGGGACAGGGCGGCAAAAACATTCAGTACTTC	CASSSGQGGKNIQYF
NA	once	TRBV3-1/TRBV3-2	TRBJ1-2	TGTGCCAGCAGCCAAGAAAGCCCCGGCTATGGCTACACCTTC	CASSQESPGYGYTF
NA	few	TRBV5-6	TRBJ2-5	TGTGCCAGCAGCTTGGCCAGGCAAGAGACCCAGTACTTC	CASSLARQETQYF
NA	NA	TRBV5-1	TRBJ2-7	TGCGCCAGCACCCCTTGGGACACCTCCTACGAGCAGTACTTC	CASTPWDTSYEQYF
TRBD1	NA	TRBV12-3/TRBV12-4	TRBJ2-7	TGTGCCAGCAGTCTGACAGGGCCCCACGAGCAGTACTTC	CASSLTGPHEQYF
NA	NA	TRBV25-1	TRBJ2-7	TGTGCCAGCAGTGAATATTACTACGAGCAGTACTTC	CASSEYYYEQYF
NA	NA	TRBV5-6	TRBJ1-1	TGTGCCAGCACCAGGTTTTCGAACACTGAAGCTTTCTTT	CASTRFSNTEAFF
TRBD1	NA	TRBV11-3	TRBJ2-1	TGTGCCAGCAGCCAGGGACAGGGGACATACAATGAGCAGTTCTTC	CASSQGQGTYNEQFF
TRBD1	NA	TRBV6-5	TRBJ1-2	TGTGCCAGCAGCCCCGGGACAGGGGTCTATGGCTACACCTTC	CASSPGTGVYGYTF
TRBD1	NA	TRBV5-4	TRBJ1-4	TGTGCCAGCAGCACCGCCCCGGGACAGGGAAATGAAAAACTGTTTTTT	CASSTAPGQGNEKLFF
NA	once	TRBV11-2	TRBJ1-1	TGTGCCAGCAGGAACCGTACAGGAAAGAACACTGAAGCTTTCTTT	CASRNRTGKNTEAFF
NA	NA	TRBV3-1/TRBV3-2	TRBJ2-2	TGTGCCAGCAGCTACTCTGTCACCGGGGAGCTGTTTTTT	CASSYSVTGELFF
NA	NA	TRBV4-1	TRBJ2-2	TGCGCCAGCAGCCAAAGGGGAACTACCACCGGGGAGCTGTTTTTT	CASSQRGTTTGELFF
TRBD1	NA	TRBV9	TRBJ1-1	TGTGCCAGCAGCGTAGCTGGGACAGGGGATGAAGCTTTCTTT	CASSVAGTGDEAFF
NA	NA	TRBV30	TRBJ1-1	TGTGCCTGGAGTGTAATGGGACACCAAGCTTTCTTT	CAWSVMGHQAFF
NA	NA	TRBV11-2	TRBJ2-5	TGTGCCAGCAGCTTAGGAGGCGGAGAGACCCAGTACTTC	CASSLGGGETQYF
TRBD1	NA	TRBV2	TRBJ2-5	TGTGCCAGCAGCCTCCAGGGGGCCGGAGAGACCCAGTACTTC	CASSLQGAGETQYF
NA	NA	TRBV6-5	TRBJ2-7	TGTGCCAGCAGTTATAGTCGGGGGCCCTACGAGCAGTACTTC	CASSYSRGPYEQYF
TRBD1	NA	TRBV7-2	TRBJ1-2	TGTGCCAGCAGCTTATCCGGGACAGGGAGTAACTATGGCTACACCTTC	CASSLSGTGSNYGYTF
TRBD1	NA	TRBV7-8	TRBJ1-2	TGTGCCAGCAGCTTAGAGAACAGGGGGCGAAGTGGCTACACCTTC	CASSLENRGRSGYTF
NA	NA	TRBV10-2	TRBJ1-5	TGCGCCAGCAGTGAGGGGGGGGCAGGGCTCCGGCCCCAGCATTTT	CASSEGGAGLRPQHF
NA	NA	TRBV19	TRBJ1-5	TGTGCCAGTAGTACGTTTAGGAGTGCAGGGATACGTCAGCCCCAGCATTTT	CASSTFRSAGIRQPQHF
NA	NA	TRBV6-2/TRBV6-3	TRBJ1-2	TGTGCCAGCAGTTACTCGACAATCCCCCGGGACGGAGATAACTATGGCTACACCTTC	CASSYSTIPRDGDNYGYTF
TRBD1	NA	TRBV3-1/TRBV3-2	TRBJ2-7	TGTGCCAGCAGCTTAAACCGGGACAGGGGGTTCGAGCAGTACTTC	CASSLNRDRGFEQYF
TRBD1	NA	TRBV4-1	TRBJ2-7	TGCGCCAGCAGCCAAGCATCGGGACAGGGGTTAAACGAGCAGTACTTC	CASSQASGQGLNEQYF
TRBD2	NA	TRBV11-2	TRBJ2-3	TGTGCCAGCAGCCCCCTCCTAGCGGGGGGGGCAGATACGCAGTATTTT	CASSPLLAGGADTQYF
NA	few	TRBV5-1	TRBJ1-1	TGCGCCAGCAGCCCCGGAGCGGGGAACACTGAAGCTTTCTTT	CASSPGAGNTEAFF
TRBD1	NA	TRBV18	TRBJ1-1	TGTGCCAGCTCACCAGGGACAGGGGCGTTTGAAGCTTTCTTT	CASSPGTGAFEAFF
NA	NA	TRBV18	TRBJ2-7	TGTGCCAGCTCACCCAGTTACAGGGACTCCTACGAGCAGTACTTC	CASSPSYRDSYEQYF
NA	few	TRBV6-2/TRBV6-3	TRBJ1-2	TGTGCCAGCAGTGGCCCGGACAGTAACTATGGCTACACCTTC	CASSGPDSNYGYTF
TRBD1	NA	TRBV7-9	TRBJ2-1	TGTGCCAGCAGCTGTACAGGGGAAAGGTGTGAGCAGTTCTTC	CASSCTGERCEQFF
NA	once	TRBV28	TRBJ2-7	TGTGCCAGCAGTTCATCAAACTCCTACGAGCAGTACTTC	CASSSSNSYEQYF
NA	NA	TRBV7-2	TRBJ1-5	TGTGCCAGCAGCTTTGGATATGAGCAGCCCCAGCATTTT	CASSFGYEQPQHF
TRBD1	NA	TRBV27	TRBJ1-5	TGTGCCAGCAGTTTAGGTTGGGACAGGGACTACCAAACTAAGGAGCAGCCCCAGCATTTT	CASSLGWDRDYQTKEQPQHF
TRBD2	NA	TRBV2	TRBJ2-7	TGTGCCAGCAGTATAGCGGGGGGCACGAGCTCCTACGAGCAGTACTTC	CASSIAGGTSSYEQYF
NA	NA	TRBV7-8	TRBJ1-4	TGTGCCAGCAGCTTAGGCGGCAGGGGAGGTGAAAAACTGTTTTTT	CASSLGGRGGEKLFF
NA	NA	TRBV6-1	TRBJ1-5	TGTGCCAGCAGTGAGGCGGGGGGGAACAATCAGCCCCAGCATTTT	CASSEAGGNNQPQHF
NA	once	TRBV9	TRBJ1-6	TGTGCCAGCAGCCTAGACAAGAATTCACCCCTCCACTTT	CASSLDKNSPLHF
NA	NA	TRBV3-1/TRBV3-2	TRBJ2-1	TGTGCCAGCAGCCTGGGATCCACCAATGAGCAGTTCTTC	CASSLGSTNEQFF
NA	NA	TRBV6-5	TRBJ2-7	TGTGCCAGCAGTTTCACAGGACCTTACCACTCCGAGCAGTACTTC	CASSFTGPYHSEQYF
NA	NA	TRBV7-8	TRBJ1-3	TGTGCCAGCAGCTTAGGTTCCGGTGTTGGAAACACCATATATTTT	CASSLGSGVGNTIYF